This T cell receptor beta chain originates from a study of regulatory T cells in long-lasting Graves disease (dated by TCRdb to about 2021). In the study overall: To count as having persistent Graves' disease, a patient had to have received antithyroid drug treatment for over 5 years with TSH receptor autoantibodies remaining persistently positive. This study used TCR sequencing and RNA sequencing of peripheral blood to compare persistent Graves' disease patients against newly diagnosed Graves' disease patients. The study took place in China and was registered as a clinical trial. A total of around 35 samples were covered by TCR sequencing, comprising approximately 13 persistent and around 20 newly diagnosed Graves' disease patients. Antithyroid drugs had been taken for around 9.8 years on average by persistent Graves' disease patients in the clinical cohort.

Only one count was recorded for this clonotype. Its cognate antigen has yet to be identified. No much larger clonotype is one base removed from it; base qualities were not supplied. A single read is weak support. Interpreted using the paper, the time point label stands for: persistent/refractory GD, antithyroid drugs over 5 years with positive TRAb. RNA was extracted from PBMCs in TRIzol for both TCR sequencing and RNA sequencing. The diagnosis of Graves' disease was made according to American Thyroid Association guidelines. Recruitment of patients was carried out at an endocrinology department in Xi'an, China. From each patient, about 9.7 milliliters of peripheral blood was collected into an EDTA anticoagulant tube. Ficoll Paque Plus density gradient separation was used to isolate PBMCs, and no further T cell sorting was performed. An Agilent 2100 Bioanalyzer and agarose gel were used to check RNA quality, while a NanoDrop 2000 measured RNA concentration.

The library was produced with multiplex PCR. The data were produced on an Illumina HiSeq 4000. iRepertoire HTBI primers and Arm-PCR amplification of CDR3 regions were used to construct TCR beta libraries. Gel purification was performed on PCR products prior to sequencing. The paper's processing steps were these. Across samples, about 64 TRBV and 15 or so TRBJ segments were identified and used for gene usage analysis of CDR3 amino acid clonotypes. COPE and FqMerger were used to merge filtered high-quality paired reads into contigs. Contigs were aligned with BLAST to IMGT TRBV, TRBD and TRBJ reference genes, and CDR3 was defined per IMGT. Any clonotype with a frequency above 0.1% was classified as a highly expanded clone. Shannon entropy served as the measure of repertoire diversity, while the Gini coefficient captured V-J evenness. Clonotypes shared by more than one individual were considered public. TCRdb itself trimmed the public reads at Q25 with fastp, ran MiXCR and retained productive beta chains. Duplicate CDR3 protein sequences are folded into a single record with the most common DNA and genes. These V and J calls rely on TCRdb rather than the paper's analysis. The sample contains 420,000 or so distinct CDR3 sequences, 23% of them found a single time. Roughly a quarter of the sample is in the top ten clones.

At the junction V is shortened by 0 bases and J by 3 bases, with 14 bases in between. CDR3 length: 16 amino acids, cysteine to phenylalanine. Here the CDR3 DNA is all that survives: 48 bases in frame from base 1. CDR1 SGHAT and CDR2 FQNNGV were looked up in the germline V gene. Results the study describes overall, beyond this receptor: Persistent disease showed preferential use of TRBV28, TRBJ1-2 and TRBJ2-5, whereas newly diagnosed disease favored TRBV20-1 and TRBJ2-1. The study examined only peripheral blood because the primary lesion, thyroid tissue, could not be accessed. Patients with persistent disease shared more public clonotypes (fewer than 3,000) than newly diagnosed patients did (approximately 970). Only the TCR beta chain was sequenced and analyzed. Compared with newly diagnosed patients, persistent Graves' disease patients had lower TCR Shannon entropy and fewer highly expanded clones, which suggests clonal expansion. The authors noted that the small sample size was a limitation that may lower accuracy.

Recombination connected TRBV11-2 to TRBJ1-1; TRBD1 is perhaps the D gene, given 6 matching bases. The sample here was peripheral blood mononuclear cells (PBMCs), taken when the disease was refractory, from a patient treated with antithyroid drugs. The TCR sequence derives from a female donor with Graves disease. The DNA reads TGTGCCAGCAGCTTAGATCTGGGGGGCCCCTACACTGAAGCTTTCTTT. This sequence encodes CASSLDLGGPYTEAFF.